These 30 T cell receptor beta chains originate from one sample sequenced in a study of spatial heterogeneity in lung cancer. Time point here: sample taken at primary tumor resection. Whole RNA from tumor, nontumor lung or frozen PBMC was sequenced unsorted. One entry per CDR3 protein, called by TCRdb with MiXCR from the 5' RACE reads. This table has some 21,000 distinct CDR3 sequences, roughly 4.6% appearing once. The sample consisted of PBMCs, taken at surgery. Source of these receptors: a male donor with early-stage non-small cell lung cancer.

This clonotype showed up many times. The V gene is TRBV3-1, the J gene TRBJ2-7; D is perhaps TRBD2 (6 bases). The V gene lost 8 bases and the J gene lost 6 bases, with 17 bases spanning the gap. Germline values: CDR1 LGHDT, CDR2 YNNKEL (reference sequence). The CDR3 is 13 amino acids. Written as DNA, the CDR3 is TGTGCCAGCGAACGAGCGGGCGTCTCCGAGCAGTACTTC. It is translated as CASERAGVSEQYF.

This clonotype was seen many times. The chain carries TRBV27 and TRBJ2-3; 8 bases agree with TRBD1. V lost 7 bases and J lost 6; bases outside the gene matches: 9. This CDR3 comprises 14 residues. Germline loops: CDR1 MNHEY, CDR2 SMNVEV (reference sequence). Here the CDR3 reads CASTRQGLMDTQYF. The CDR3, as DNA: TGTGCCAGCACTAGACAGGGGCTCATGGATACGCAGTATTTT.

This clonotype was seen many times. The gene calls are TRBV24-1 and TRBJ1-5, with TRBD1 matching 8 bases. Germline V gives CDR1 KGHDR, CDR2 SFDVKD. The CDR3 has 18 amino acids. Trimming cost V 3 bases and J 1 base; bases outside gene matches: 10. This CDR3 is CATSDPQGGGDSNQPQHF. The CDR3 nucleotides are TGTGCCACCAGTGATCCACAGGGGGGCGGTGACAGCAATCAGCCCCAGCATTTT.

In its sample, this clonotype was seen many times. The chain has TRBV30 and TRBJ2-1; a weak D match, TRBD2 (5 bases). Between the trimmed V and J ends, which lost 5 bases and 0 bases, there was a span of 11 bases. CDR1 is GTSNPN, CDR2 SVGIG, per germline (reference sequence). The CDR3 is 14 amino acids. The CDR3 DNA is TGTGCCTGGTCCCCGGGGAGCTCCTACAATGAGCAGTTCTTC. Translated, it gives CAWSPGSSYNEQFF.

The sample holds many counts of this clonotype. The V and J genes are TRBV28 and TRBJ2-7, with unresolved D. Germline V CDR1 and CDR2: MDHEN, SYDVKM. V gave up 2 bases and J gave up 1 base, with 6 bases separating them. This CDR3 is built from 13 residues. The CDR3 loop reads CASSLRVSYEQYF. The CDR3 DNA reads TGTGCCAGCAGTTTAAGGGTATCCTACGAGCAGTACTTC.

This clonotype was counted ten times or more. Written as DNA, the CDR3 is TGTGCCAGCAGGGCAACCCTTGACAGGGGGCGCCTCGGCTACACCTTC. This gives the protein CASRATLDRGRLGYTF. The chain has TRBV2 and TRBJ1-2, with 10 bases that match TRBD1. The J segment lost 8 bases and the V segment lost 6 bases, leaving 15 bases of the junction unmatched. Looked up from germline, CDR1 is SNHLY and CDR2 is FYNNEI. This CDR3 is built from 16 residues.

This clonotype occurred many times. V and J are TRBV5-1 and TRBJ1-6; a possible D gene is TRBD1 (5 bases). The germline V gene encodes CDR1 SGHRS and CDR2 YFSETQ. The CDR3 is made up of 16 amino acids. V gave up 4 bases and J gave up 9 bases, with 20 bases separating them. The CDR3 here is CASSPSGVRAGSPLHF. DNA for the CDR3: TGCGCCAGCAGCCCCTCGGGGGTTAGGGCTGGTTCACCCCTCCACTTT.

There are many counts of this clonotype. This chain links TRBV5-6 with TRBJ2-3; 10 nucleotides align to TRBD1. V was pared by 4 bases and J by 3 bases, with 5 bases of the junction left unmatched. The CDR3 covers 15 residues. Germline CDR1 and CDR2: SGHDT and YYEEEE. CDR3 DNA sequence: TGTGCCAGCAGCGCTGGGACAGGGGATACAGATACGCAGTATTTT. This codes for CASSAGTGDTDTQYF.

This clonotype was seen repeatedly, ten times or more. This sequence joins TRBV5-5 and TRBJ2-1; 9 positions agree with TRBD2. Germline lookup yields CDR1 SGHKS and CDR2 YYEKEE (reference sequence). This CDR3 contains 15 residues. Unmatched junction bases numbered 1, after V lost 0 bases and J lost 3 bases. Written as DNA, the CDR3 is TGTGCCAGCAGCTTGGCGACTAGCGGCTACAATGAGCAGTTCTTC. Translating it yields CASSLATSGYNEQFF.

This chain uses TRBV6-5 with TRBJ2-3; TRBD2 is a possible D gene (6 bases). Between the trimmed V and J ends, which lost 6 bases and 0 bases, there was a span of 10 bases. The germline V gene has CDR1 MNHEY and CDR2 SVGAGI. The CDR3 has 14 amino acids. The chain's CDR3 is CASREAGSTDTQYF. The CDR3 nucleotides are TGTGCCAGCAGAGAAGCGGGTAGCACAGATACGCAGTATTTT.

This clonotype was counted at least ten times. V and J are TRBV20-1 and TRBJ1-1; TRBD1 matches 8 bases. This CDR3 spans 11 amino acids. CDR1 is DFQATT and CDR2 is SNEGSKA in the germline V gene (reference sequence). In nucleotides, the CDR3 is TGCAGCAAAGACAGGGGAACTGAAGCTTTCTTT. This gives the protein CSKDRGTEAFF.

The chain couples TRBV12-3 or TRBV12-4 to TRBJ1-5; D may be TRBD1 (5 bases). The CDR3 extends over 13 amino acids. V dropped 3 bases and J dropped 6 bases, with 9 bases sitting between them. The CDR3 here is CASSFGQGQPQHF. DNA of the CDR3: TGTGCCAGCAGTTTCGGCCAGGGTCAGCCCCAGCATTTT.

This clonotype was seen many times. The chain recombines TRBV7-2 with TRBJ1-1; D uncertain. The CDR3 totals 15 residues. V shed 5 bases and J shed 0 bases, with 13 bases lying between them. The germline V gene has CDR1 SGHTA and CDR2 FQGNSA. CDR3 nucleotide sequence: TGTGCCAGCAGCCCAGGCGCCAGTATGAACACTGAAGCTTTCTTT. It codes for CASSPGASMNTEAFF.

This clonotype has only a few counts. The chain couples TRBV20-1 to TRBJ1-6; D possibly corresponds to TRBD1 (5 bases). V dropped 6 bases and J dropped 6 bases, with 15 bases sitting between them. Germline values: CDR1 DFQATT, CDR2 SNEGSKA (reference sequence). The length of the CDR3 is 14 residues. As DNA, the CDR3 is TGCAGTGCGCGGACATCGTCGGGTAATTCACCCCTCCACTTT. Translating gives CSARTSSGNSPLHF.

This clonotype has ten or more counts. The chain carries TRBV7-2 and TRBJ2-2, with 14 bases that match TRBD2. Germline trimming cut 4 bases from V and 7 bases from J; bases unmatched to any gene: 5. CDR1 and CDR2 from the germline V gene are SGHTA and FQGNSA. The CDR3 runs 16 residues. The CDR3 loop is CASSSRLAGGHGELFF. The CDR3 DNA is TGTGCCAGCAGCTCTCGACTAGCGGGAGGGCACGGGGAGCTGTTTTTT.

This clonotype was picked up many times. This chain links TRBV5-1 with TRBJ1-3, with a tentative D call TRBD1 (6 bases). Trimming shortened V by 4 bases and J by 1 base, and 12 bases separated the two germline ends. Germline-derived CDR1 and CDR2 are SGHRS and YFSETQ. The CDR3 extends over 15 amino acids. This CDR3 is CASSPGHLSGNTIYF. The CDR3 DNA reads TGCGCCAGCAGCCCGGGACACCTATCTGGAAACACCATATATTTT.

This clonotype was counted ten times or more. The V and J genes are TRBV7-3 and TRBJ2-5, with 9 nucleotides matching TRBD2. Germline lookup yields CDR1 SGHTA and CDR2 FQGTGA. J gave up 4 bases and V 5 bases, and 2 bases lay outside the gene matches. The CDR3 consists of 13 residues. CDR3 bases: TGTGCCAGCAGCCGAGCGGGAGGAGAGACCCAGTACTTC. It encodes CASSRAGGETQYF.

This clonotype was detected ten times or more. The rearrangement uses TRBV6-5 and TRBJ2-5, with D possibly being TRBD1 (5 bases). The CDR3 runs to 14 residues. V lost 2 bases and J lost 2, with 9 bases in between. Germline assignment: CDR1 MNHEY and CDR2 SVGAGI. In nucleotides, the CDR3 is TGTGCCAGCAGTTACAAAACAGGACAAGAGACCCAGTACTTC. Its protein product is CASSYKTGQETQYF.

A few counts support this clonotype. The rearrangement joins TRBV4-3 to TRBJ2-2, with 10 nucleotides matching TRBD2. Germline V CDR1 and CDR2: LGHNA, YSLEER. Losses at the gene ends were 0 bases for V and 1 base for J; bases not matched to a gene: 2. CDR3 length equals 17 residues. The CDR3 loop is CASSQDSSGRNTGELFF. CDR3 bases: TGCGCCAGCAGCCAAGATTCTAGCGGGAGGAACACCGGGGAGCTGTTTTTT.

CDR3 nucleotide sequence: TGTGCCAGCAGTTTATGGGCGGGGGGCCCACAAGAGCAGTACTTC. It codes for CASSLWAGGPQEQYF. This chain uses TRBV12-3 or TRBV12-4 with TRBJ2-7; TRBD2 matches at 8 bases. Trimming removed 2 bases from V and 7 bases from J; junction bases left unmatched: 10. The CDR3 covers 15 residues.

This clonotype has at least ten counts. The chain is built from TRBV11-2 and TRBJ2-3; 8 bases fit TRBD2. Losses at the gene ends were 4 bases for V and 7 bases for J; bases not matched to a gene: 7. Germline-derived CDR1 and CDR2 are SGHAT and FQNNGV. The CDR3 length is 14 residues. CDR3 region: CASSSLAGKNTQYF. CDR3 nucleotides: TGTGCCAGCAGCTCATTAGCGGGGAAAAATACGCAGTATTTT.

At least ten counts were recorded for this clonotype. The V call is TRBV24-1, the J call TRBJ2-1, with 8 nucleotides matching TRBD2. Germline V CDR1 and CDR2: KGHDR, SFDVKD. The ends lost 4 bases at V and 2 bases at J; junction bases unmatched: 6. The CDR3 length is 16 residues. The CDR3 region has the DNA TGTGCCACCAGTGAATTAAGCGGGGGAACCTACAATGAGCAGTTCTTC. Encoded protein: CATSELSGGTYNEQFF.

In the case of this clonotype: Relative to the germline gene, one junction end is altered; a read error may explain this. The chain links TRBV20-1 to TRBJ1-6; D may be TRBD1 (5 bases). Germline V lookup: CDR1 DFQATT, CDR2 SNEGSKA (reference sequence). The length of the CDR3 is 14 residues. The CDR3 DNA sequence: TGCAGTGCTAGAGATCTAGGGGTAGGTTCACCCCTCTACTTT. Translated: CSARDLGVGSPLYF.

In the case of this clonotype: A much larger clone sits a single nucleotide away, making a read error possible. The CDR3 loop is CASNTGGGNEKLFF. In DNA, the CDR3 is TGTGCCAGTAACACCGGGGGCGGTAATGAAAAACTGTTTTTT. The rearrangement links TRBV19 to TRBJ1-4; perhaps TRBD1 as D (6 bases). Trimming took off 7 bases at V and 4 bases at J, with 13 bases between the two ends. This CDR3 is 14 amino acids long. Germline V gives CDR1 LNHDA, CDR2 SQIVND (reference sequence).

The chain combines TRBV7-2 with TRBJ2-1; tentative D call: TRBD2 (5 bases). V was pared by 2 bases and J by 3 bases, with 11 bases between. Germline CDR1 is SGHTA and CDR2 is FQGNSA. CDR3 length: 15 amino acids. The CDR3 spells CASSLRESHYNEQFF. For the CDR3, the DNA is TGTGCCAGCAGCTTAAGGGAGTCTCACTACAATGAGCAGTTCTTC.

This clonotype has at least ten counts. This sequence joins TRBV7-8 and TRBJ2-7; TRBD1 matches 7 bases. The CDR3 loop spans 16 amino acids. V lost 3 bases to trimming and J lost 1 base; unmatched junction nucleotides: 9. CDR1 is SGHVS, CDR2 FQNEAQ, per germline. The CDR3 nucleotides are TGTGCCAGCAGCTTGCTACCGGGACAGTTTTCCTACGAGCAGTACTTC. Its protein product is CASSLLPGQFSYEQYF. Full variable domain (missing parts from reference TRBV7-8 and TRBJ2-7): GAGVSQSPRYKVAKRGQDVALRCDPISGHVSLFWYQQALGQGPEFLTYFQNEAQLDKSGLPSDRFFAERPEGSVSTLKIQRTQQEDSAVYLCASSLLPGQFSYEQYFGPGTRLTVT.

This clonotype was seen ten or more times. This chain connects TRBV6-6 to TRBJ2-3; D not certain. Trimming removed 2 bases from V and 5 bases from J, with 5 bases in between. CDR3 length: 12 amino acids. In germline, CDR1 is MNHNY, CDR2 SVGAGI (reference sequence). This chain's CDR3 is CASSYTRDTQYF. For the CDR3, the DNA is TGTGCCAGCAGTTACACGCGAGATACGCAGTATTTT.

This clonotype was observed many times. The chain couples TRBV19 to TRBJ2-7, with D possibly matching TRBD2 (5 bases). The V end was cut by 3 bases, the J end by 9 bases, with 18 bases between. CDR3 length: 14 residues. Germline lookup yields CDR1 LNHDA and CDR2 SQIVND (reference sequence). CDR3 nucleotides: TGTGCCAGTAGTATGCGAGACTACCCCTGGAGGCAGTACTTC. It translates to CASSMRDYPWRQYF. The whole variable domain, remainder taken from reference TRBV19 and TRBJ2-7, is DGGITQSPKYLFRKEGQNVTLSCEQNLNHDAMYWYRQDPGQGLRLIYYSQIVNDFQKGDIAEGYSVSREKKESFPLTVTSAQKNPTAFYLCASSMRDYPWRQYFGPGTRLTVT.

Ten or more counts support this clonotype. The chain employs TRBV3-1 and TRBJ1-4; no clear D. This CDR3 spans 15 amino acids. Per germline, CDR1 LGHDT and CDR2 YNNKEL (reference sequence). Trimming pared 1 base from V and 3 bases from J, leaving 9 bases between. The CDR3 DNA follows: TGTGCCAGCAGCCAAGCGGGGTCCCCTAATGAAAAACTGTTTTTT. Translated: CASSQAGSPNEKLFF. The full variable domain, its missing parts supplied by reference TRBV3-1 and TRBJ1-4, is DTAVSQTPKYLVTQMGNDKSIKCEQNLGHDTMYWYKQDSKKFLKIMFSYNNKELIINETVPNRFSPKSPDKAHLNLHINSLELGDSAVYFCASSQAGSPNEKLFFGSGTQLSVL.

Concerning this clonotype itself: This may stem from a read error, because a much larger clone lies one nucleotide away. The chain carries TRBV7-2 and TRBJ2-1, with 11 bases that match TRBD2. There are 17 residues in the CDR3. Germline CDR1 reads SGHTA; CDR2 reads FQGNSA. The DNA for the CDR3 is TGTGCCAGCAACTTAGGGGTTAGCGGGAGGGCCGTCTATGAGCAGTTCTTC. It translates to CASNLGVSGRAVYEQFF.